Shown below are 2 T cell receptor beta chains from a single sample sequenced in a study of control samples from healthy donors and cancer patients. The assay was immunoSEQ multiplex PCR, and TCRdb's table has in-frame clones only and misses some. The top ten clones hold over 9% of a sample with about 140,000 clones, 80% to 95% of them seen once. Sequenced material: blood. These receptors originate from a man aged 30-40 years in good health.

The rearrangement links TRBV2 to TRBJ2-5; D unresolved. This CDR3 has 10 residues. V dropped 6 bases and J dropped 9 bases, with 8 bases sitting between them. Germline V gene data show CDR1 as SNHLY and CDR2 as FYNNEI. Here the CDR3 reads CASSKAAQYF. CDR3 nucleotide sequence: TGTGCCAGCAGCAAGGCGGCCCAGTACTTC.

V usage is TRBV19 and J usage is TRBJ1-1; D call uncertain. The CDR3 has 12 residues. Per germline, CDR1 LNHDA and CDR2 SQIVND (reference sequence). V lost 6 bases and J lost 3, with 8 bases in between. The chain's CDR3 is CASSPDYTEAFF. As DNA, the CDR3 is TGTGCCAGTAGCCCCGACTACACTGAAGCTTTCTTT.